This TCR beta chain was recovered during a study of cytomegalovirus exposure and HLA in healthy donors. Study results and caveats: A later look showed TCR association rates differing by HLA locus, highest for DRB1 and lowest for HLA-C.

Germline CDR1 GTSNPN, CDR2 SVGIG (reference sequence). The CDR3 consists of 15 residues. Trimming removed 4 bases at V and 6 bases at J, with 18 bases between. Primers included in the PCR were 60 Vbeta and 13 Jbeta primers. Repertoires were generated with immunoSEQ multiplex PCR, while TCRdb's copy carries only in-frame clones and drops some. The sample carries approximately 110,000 clones, about three quarters recorded once. In the case of this clone: Antigen unknown.

Nominally healthy donors were sampled, though unrecorded immune exposures were likely. The sequenced sample was PBMCs. The chain recombines TRBV30 with TRBJ2-2; D remains unclear. The clonotype originates from a male donor in good health and CMV-seronegative. The CDR3 sequence is CAWTESGRPSGELFF. The CDR3 region has the DNA TGTGCCTGGACGGAATCGGGTCGGCCCTCCGGGGAGCTGTTTTTT.